The 2 T cell receptor beta chains below all came from one sample that was sequenced in a study of blood T cell repertoires in COVID-19 (dated by TCRdb to 2020 to 2022). The protocol used for the library was the immunoSEQ multiplex PCR assay. Imported from immuneACCESS, the table was reduced by TCRdb to in-frame sequences with V and J called. These copies leave out some clones; in studies compared against another copy, an unresolved V gene accounts for under half, and the cause of the remainder is not known. Within this sample are some 80,000 clones, with roughly 87% of them counted one time only. Less than 15% of the sample rests with the top ten. Sequenced: peripheral blood. The source of these receptors is a man older than 75 with acute or convalescent COVID-19.

The J gene is TRBJ1-4, the V gene TRBV5-4; no definite D call. This CDR3 spans 13 amino acids. Germline lookup yields CDR1 SGHNT and CDR2 YYREEE (reference sequence). V lost 2 bases, J lost 7 bases, and 9 bases lay in between. In nucleotides, the CDR3 is TGTGCCAGCAGCTTCATGGTAGCTGAAAAACTGTTTTTT. Translating gives CASSFMVAEKLFF.

The V call is TRBV27, the J call TRBJ2-7; 7 bases are shared with TRBD2. This CDR3 has 14 amino acids. In germline, CDR1 is MNHEY, CDR2 SMNVEV (reference sequence). After removal of 6 bases from V and 6 bases from J, the junction contained 11 bases not matched to a gene. CDR3 protein: CASSPWGGPGEQYF. The CDR3 bases are TGTGCCAGCAGCCCGTGGGGGGGACCGGGCGAGCAGTACTTC.